Listed below are T cell receptor beta chains from one sample, sequenced in a study of blood T cell repertoires in COVID-19. Assay used: immunoSEQ multiplex PCR; TCRdb lists only in-frame clones, some missing. The table has about 190,000 clones, around 90% seen once; the top ten hold 0.6% to 0.8%. Sequencing used peripheral blood. The receptors originated from a man aged 50-59 years with acute or convalescent COVID-19. Each CDR3 is given with its conserved first and last residue. The D gene is left open where the match is weak. Clone size, where shown, is once, few, many, or a class for clones that have expanded.

. | TRBJ2-1 | . | TRBV7-3 | CASSFDQGNEQFF | TGTGCCAGCAGCTTCGATCAGGGCAATGAGCAGTTCTTC
few | TRBJ1-6 | TRBD1 | TRBV10-1 | CASSDGTGASPLHF | TGCGCCAGCAGTGATGGGACAGGGGCTTCACCCCTCCACTTT
. | TRBJ2-1 | TRBD2 | TRBV30 | CAWSLASGRYNEQFF | TGTGCCTGGAGTCTCGCTAGCGGAAGATACAATGAGCAGTTCTTC
. | TRBJ1-6 | TRBD1 | TRBV7-9 | CASSGSGTVNSPLHF | TGTGCCAGCAGCGGATCCGGGACAGTCAATTCACCCCTCCACTTT
. | TRBJ1-5 | TRBD1 | TRBV5-5 | CASRRGTDDQPQHF | TGTGCCAGCAGACGAGGGACAGATGATCAGCCCCAGCATTTT
. | TRBJ2-1 | TRBD1 | TRBV5-1 | CASKHRGPYNEQFF | TGCGCCAGCAAACACAGGGGGCCCTACAATGAGCAGTTCTTC
. | TRBJ2-1 | TRBD2 | TRBV19 | CASSRGLASDEQFF | TGTGCCAGTAGTCGAGGACTAGCGTCCGATGAGCAGTTCTTC
once | TRBJ2-2 | . | TRBV28 | CASRQGETGELFF | TGTGCCAGCCGCCAGGGTGAGACCGGGGAGCTGTTTTTT
. | TRBJ1-2 | . | TRBV29-1 | CSVGQDYGYTF | TGCAGCGTTGGCCAGGATTATGGCTACACCTTC
once | TRBJ1-1 | . | TRBV5-1 | CASSLSLGRSTEAFF | TGCGCCAGCAGCTTGAGTCTGGGTAGGAGCACTGAAGCTTTCTTT
. | TRBJ2-1 | . | TRBV3-1/TRBV3-2 | CASSLSGQFYNEQFF | TGTGCCAGCAGCCTCAGCGGACAGTTCTACAATGAGCAGTTCTTC
. | TRBJ1-2 | TRBD1 | TRBV5-1 | CASSLATDRGLYGYTF | TGCGCCAGCAGCTTGGCCACGGACAGGGGGTTGTATGGCTACACCTTC
. | TRBJ1-3 | TRBD1 | TRBV5-6 | CASSPRRTGTTIYF | TGTGCCAGCAGCCCCAGACGGACAGGGACGACCATATATTTT
. | TRBJ2-7 | TRBD1 | TRBV23-1 | CASSQSGRTGNEQYF | TGCGCCAGCAGTCAATCGGGCCGGACAGGAAACGAGCAGTACTTC
. | TRBJ1-6 | TRBD1 | TRBV29-1 | CSVGQGANSPLHF | TGCAGCGTCGGACAGGGGGCTAATTCACCCCTCCACTTT
. | TRBJ2-5 | TRBD1 | TRBV7-2 | CASSSGQGASDTQYF | TGTGCCAGCAGCTCCGGACAGGGAGCAAGTGACACCCAGTACTTC
. | TRBJ1-5 | TRBD1 | TRBV19 | CASTPLTGTVVQPQHF | TGTGCCAGTACGCCTTTAACCGGGACAGTTGTGCAGCCCCAGCATTTT
. | TRBJ1-3 | . | TRBV7-9 | CASSLVGRQAGGSGNTIYF | TGTGCCAGCAGCTTAGTTGGTAGACAGGCTGGGGGCTCTGGAAACACCATATATTTT
. | TRBJ2-6 | . | TRBV6-1 | CASSEPLRSGANVLTF | TGTGCCAGCAGTGAGCCACTCCGATCTGGGGCCAACGTCCTGACTTTC
. | TRBJ2-1 | TRBD2 | TRBV7-9 | CASSLAGVAGVGKIF | TGTGCCAGCAGCTTAGCGGGAGTAGCGGGAGTTGGAAAAATCTTC
. | TRBJ1-3 | . | TRBV12-3/TRBV12-4 | CASGTGGNTIYF | TGTGCCAGTGGTACCGGGGGAAACACCATATATTTT
. | TRBJ1-4 | TRBD1 | TRBV28 | CASSLVGGQLLFF | TGTGCCAGCAGTTTAGTCGGGGGACAGTTGTTGTTTTTT
. | TRBJ1-5 | TRBD1 | TRBV28 | CASSLGTGGLQPQHF | TGTGCCAGCAGCCTCGGGACAGGGGGCCTTCAGCCCCAGCATTTT
. | TRBJ2-1 | TRBD1 | TRBV6-6 | CASSSTGVNEQFF | TGTGCCAGCAGTTCCACAGGGGTGAATGAGCAGTTCTTC